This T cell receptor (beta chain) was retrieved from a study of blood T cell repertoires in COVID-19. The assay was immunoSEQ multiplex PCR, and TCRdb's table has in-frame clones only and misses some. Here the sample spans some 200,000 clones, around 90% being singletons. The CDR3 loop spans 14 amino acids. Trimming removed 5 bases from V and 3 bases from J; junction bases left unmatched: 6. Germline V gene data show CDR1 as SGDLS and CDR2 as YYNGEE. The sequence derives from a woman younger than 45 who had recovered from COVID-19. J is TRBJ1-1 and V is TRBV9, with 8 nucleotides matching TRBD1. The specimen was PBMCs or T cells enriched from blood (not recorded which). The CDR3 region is CASRPQGVHTEAFF. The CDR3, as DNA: TGTGCCAGCAGACCACAGGGGGTCCACACTGAAGCTTTCTTT.